This T cell receptor beta chain was sequenced in a study of glioma-infiltrating T cells after dendritic cell vaccination (dated by TCRdb to 2016 to 2017). About the investigation overall: The cohort included roughly 15 glioblastoma patients drawn from Phase I and II dendritic cell vaccination trials, of whom 9 were newly diagnosed and 6 had recurrent disease. Patients received autologous tumor lysate-pulsed dendritic cell vaccination between about 2002 and 2012. To make the vaccine, monocyte-derived dendritic cells were cultured for 6 to 7 days with IL-4 and GM-CSF and then pulsed overnight with autologous tumor lysate. Three intradermal dendritic cell vaccine injections were administered to patients at biweekly intervals in the arm below the axilla. In glioblastoma patients vaccinated with dendritic cells, deep sequencing of TCR beta CDR3 regions served to measure tumor-infiltrating lymphocyte content and to compare repertoires between tumor and blood. Survival after dendritic cell vaccination was correlated with TCR sequencing metrics such as TIL content and the overlap between tumor and blood repertoires. General findings and caveats noted by the study authors: After dendritic cell vaccination, a higher estimated pretreatment TIL content predicted longer time to progression and longer overall survival. The response model built on TCR overlap across three groups was characterized as speculative, with prospective validation still needed. No direct relationship between TCR clonality and survival was found, suggesting a diverse polyclonal response may matter. The cohort was small and heterogeneous, with few patients having full blood and tumor sets and even fewer initial-recurrent tumor pairs.

To be selected, patients needed enough residual fresh-frozen tumor tissue and more than two years of available survival data. None of the glioblastoma patients carried an isocitrate dehydrogenase mutation, although molecular status otherwise varied. PBMC were collected before vaccination, two weeks after the third vaccination, and at tumor progression when it occurred. Genomic DNA was extracted with the Qiagen DNeasy Blood extraction Kit. Comments on this clone: The antigen this receptor binds is unknown. Per-base quality was not reported, and no clone a single base away is much larger than it.

TCRB CDR3 regions were amplified from about 2 ug genomic DNA, or all available DNA if less, using the immunoSEQ assay. The multiplex PCR relied on 60 forward primers for TCR V beta segments and 13 reverse primers for J beta segments. To estimate the number of reads per starting template, synthetic control templates were added to each sample at limiting dilution. The Illumina HiSeq System generated 87 bp sequencing reads. The source study handled its data this way. PCR and sequencing errors were removed by a nearest neighbor algorithm that merged closely related sequences. TCR overlap was defined as the percentage of unique tumor TCR beta sequences that were also present in the same patient's peripheral blood. TCRdb took this table from immuneACCESS and kept in-frame rearrangements with V and J called. Such tables lack part of the clones; where checked against another copy, unresolved V genes explain under half of the gap, and the rest is unexplained. For V, J and clone size, that table is used; D and trimming come from the DNA. Within this sample are about 38,000 clones, with 82% of them counted one time only. The ten largest clones capture 7.5% to 10% of the sample.

The sequence was collected from a human donor with glioblastoma. Sequenced material: blood, taken before dendritic cell vaccination.

CDR3 reads: CATSRPGHLNTEAFF. The DNA reads TGTGCCACCAGCAGACCGGGACACTTGAACACTGAAGCTTTCTTT. The V gene is TRBV15 and the J gene is TRBJ1-1; tentative D gene TRBD1, with 6 bases matching. The V end loses 2 bases and the J end loses 0 bases, and a stretch of 10 bases separates them. Spanning cysteine to phenylalanine, the CDR3 consists of 15 amino acids. The kept DNA is CDR3 alone, 45 bases in frame from the first base. CDR1 LNHNV and CDR2 YYDKDF were looked up in the germline V gene (reference sequence).